This TCR beta chain was found in a study of beta chain features in type 1 diabetes. Study-level background: There was similarity between patients and healthy donors in age, gender and cell yields. The study's findings and limits: Any HLA effect on TCRB rearrangement was left unresolved by small sub-analyses. Reduced insertions and increased deletions marked VDJ junctions in type 1 diabetes patients.

The sequenced template was cDNA made from the entire isolated RNA. Sequencing was performed with immunoSEQ multiplex PCR; in TCRdb, only in-frame clones are kept and a portion is missing. The sample lists 300,000 to 350,000 clones, about 15% seen once, with 6.7% in the top ten. Comments on this clone: Its matching antigen is unknown.

In total, each donor contributed a single heparinised blood draw that averaged roughly 100 mL. J gave up 1 base and V 5 bases, and 6 bases lay outside the gene matches. Per the germline V gene, CDR1 is LNHDA and CDR2 is SQIVND (reference sequence). The CDR3 spans 15 residues. The specimen sequenced was central memory CD4+ T cells from blood. The receptor's source is a man aged 25 to 45 in good health. V usage is TRBV19 and J usage is TRBJ2-5; 8 nucleotides line up with TRBD1. The CDR3 sequence: CASSAPGTGQETQYF. DNA for the CDR3: TGTGCCAGTAGTGCACCCGGGACAGGCCAAGAGACCCAGTACTTC.